This passage covers 21 T cell receptor beta chains from one sample sequenced in a study of regulatory T cells in long-lasting Graves disease. CDR3 regions were amplified by Arm-PCR using iRepertoire HTBI primers to build TCR beta libraries. TCRdb fed the multiplex PCR reads into MiXCR, producing one record per CDR3 protein. The sample consists of 400,000 to 500,000 distinct CDR3 sequences, 11% to 15% of them appearing once. Time point of the sample: newly diagnosed GD, antithyroid drugs for less than 3 months. RNA isolated from PBMCs was used to make the TCR library. This sample also belongs to another study, concerning T cells in Graves' hyperthyroidism and ophthalmopathy.

Sequencing was performed on peripheral blood mononuclear cells (PBMCs), taken at new diagnosis, from a patient treated with antithyroid drugs. The receptors shown here come from a woman between 50 and 59 years old with Graves disease.

The rearrangement joins TRBV5-1 to TRBJ2-1; 7 positions agree with TRBD2. Per the germline V gene, CDR1 is SGHRS and CDR2 is YFSETQ. The junction had 5 bases not matched to a gene; V was cut back by 5 bases and J by 9 bases. This CDR3 comprises 12 residues. The CDR3 DNA reads TGCGCCAGCAGTCGACGGGAGGCTGAGCAGTTCTTC. Its translation is CASSRREAEQFF.

This clonotype was observed a few times. The gene calls are TRBV5-1 and TRBJ2-1; 8 bases align to TRBD2. Per germline, CDR1 SGHRS and CDR2 YFSETQ. The trim removed 0 bases at V and 8 bases at J, leaving 13 bases unmatched. The CDR3 has 17 amino acids. The CDR3 sequence: CASSLGASGLASYEQFF. CDR3 DNA sequence: TGCGCCAGCAGCTTGGGGGCTAGCGGGCTAGCCAGCTATGAGCAGTTCTTC.

The V gene is TRBV10-3, the J gene TRBJ2-7; D is tentatively TRBD1 or TRBD2 (5 bases each). V was cut by 6 bases and J by 0 bases, with 15 bases left in between. Germline CDR1 ENHRY, CDR2 SYGVKD. The CDR3 loop spans 15 amino acids. The CDR3 spells CAISEGIPRSYEQYF. Here the CDR3 DNA reads TGTGCCATCAGCGAGGGGATCCCCCGCTCCTACGAGCAGTACTTC.

This clonotype was counted only a few times. The genes are TRBV4-1 and TRBJ2-3; 7 positions match TRBD1. CDR3 size: 18 residues. The V segment lost 1 base and the J segment 1 base; nucleotides outside the gene matches: 11. From germline, CDR1 is MGHRA and CDR2 YSYEKL. The CDR3: CASSQGIRRGRGTDTQYF. In DNA, the CDR3 is TGCGCCAGCAGCCAAGGGATTCGTAGGGGGCGCGGCACAGATACGCAGTATTTT.

This clonotype was recorded a few times. The genes are TRBV19 and TRBJ1-5; TRBD1 matches 8 bases. Looked up from germline, CDR1 is LNHDA and CDR2 is SQIVND (reference sequence). V lost 6 bases and J lost 0; bases outside the gene matches: 7. This CDR3 has 16 residues. In DNA form, the CDR3 reads TGTGCCAGTAGGTGGACAGGGCATGATAGCAATCAGCCCCAGCATTTT. Protein sequence: CASRWTGHDSNQPQHF.

The rearrangement links TRBV19 to TRBJ2-1; 11 positions agree with TRBD2. V shed 2 bases and J 6 bases; nucleotides not matched to a gene: 9. This CDR3 contains 17 residues. Germline V lookup: CDR1 LNHDA, CDR2 SQIVND (reference sequence). The CDR3 DNA sequence: TGTGCCAGTAGTATAACCCCTACTAGCGGGAGAAGCAATGAGCAGTTCTTC. It translates to CASSITPTSGRSNEQFF.

This clonotype appeared a few times. The V gene is TRBV7-9, the J gene TRBJ2-2; D is possibly TRBD1 (5 bases). The CDR3 runs to 13 residues. Germline V lookup: CDR1 SEHNR, CDR2 FQNEAQ (reference sequence). V shed 10 bases and J shed 9 bases, with 18 bases lying between them. CDR3: CATRGGFDWELFF. The CDR3 nucleotides are TGTGCCACTAGGGGTGGTTTCGATTGGGAGCTGTTTTTT.

For the CDR3, the DNA is TGTGCCATCAGCTCCGGATCCGGGGCAACTAATGAAAAACTGTTTTTT. As protein: CAISSGSGATNEKLFF. The genes are TRBV10-3 and TRBJ1-4; D unclear. V was clipped by 6 bases and J by 0 bases, with 14 bases between them. Germline assignment: CDR1 ENHRY and CDR2 SYGVKD. The CDR3 runs to 16 residues.

The V gene is TRBV9, the J gene TRBJ2-2; no clear D gene. Germline CDR1 reads SGDLS; CDR2 reads YYNGEE. The V end lost 0 bases, the J end lost 1 base, and 7 bases lay between the germline ends. CDR3 length: 15 amino acids. DNA for the CDR3: TGTGCCAGCAGCGTAGTTAGCATGAACACCGGGGAGCTGTTTTTT. The encoded protein is CASSVVSMNTGELFF.

Worth noting for this clonotype: A much larger clone differs by one base, so this may be a read error. The chain couples TRBV5-5 to TRBJ2-1; no clear D. The CDR3 extends over 13 amino acids. V lost 2 bases, J lost 10 bases, and 13 bases lay in between. The germline V gene encodes CDR1 SGHKS and CDR2 YYEKEE (reference sequence). CDR3 bases: TGTGCCAGCAGCTTCGTACGGTTTTACGAGCAGTTCTTC. This gives the protein CASSFVRFYEQFF. The whole variable domain, remainder taken from reference TRBV5-5 and TRBJ2-1, is DAGVTQSPTHLIKTRGQQVTLRCSPISGHKSVSWYQQVLGQGPQFIFQYYEKEERGRGNFPDRFSARQFPNYSSELNVNALLLGDSALYLCASSFVRFYEQFFGPGTRLTVL.

Ten or more counts support this clonotype. The chain uses TRBV11-2 and TRBJ1-2; no firm D call. V shed 1 base and J shed 2 bases, with 8 bases lying between them. The CDR3 sequence is 14 residues long. Germline CDR1 is SGHAT and CDR2 is FQNNGV. The CDR3 region is CASSLVRENYGYTF. The CDR3 nucleotides read TGTGCCAGCAGCTTAGTCCGGGAGAACTATGGCTACACCTTC. Looking up the rest from reference TRBV11-2 and TRBJ1-2 gives the full variable domain: EAGVAQSPRYKIIEKRQSVAFWCNPISGHATLYWYQQILGQGPKLLIQFQNNGVVDDSQLPKDRFSAERLKGVDSTLKIQPAKLEDSAVYLCASSLVRENYGYTFGSGTRLTVV.

The chain couples TRBV9 to TRBJ2-2; a weak D match, TRBD2 (7 bases). The CDR3 length is 16 residues. The V and J ends lost 2 bases and 5 bases respectively, with 16 bases between them. The germline gives CDR1 SGDLS, CDR2 YYNGEE. The CDR3 loop reads CASSVGKGGRTGELFF. The CDR3 bases are TGTGCCAGCAGCGTTGGGAAGGGGGGGCGGACCGGGGAGCTGTTTTTT.

This clonotype was seen repeatedly, ten times or more. J is TRBJ2-5 and V is TRBV10-3; D not resolved. V dropped 4 bases and J dropped 5 bases, with 11 bases sitting between them. Germline V gives CDR1 ENHRY, CDR2 SYGVKD. This CDR3 has 13 residues. Here the CDR3 reads CAISGVGGETQYF. Written as DNA, the CDR3 is TGTGCCATCAGTGGAGTAGGTGGGGAGACCCAGTACTTC.

CDR3 nucleotides: TGTGCCAGCAGTTTACACCGAGGACAGGGGGCACGAGAGACCCAGTACTTC. Protein product: CASSLHRGQGARETQYF. V gene TRBV27 combines with J gene TRBJ2-5; 11 nucleotides align to TRBD1. Germline trimming cut 2 bases from V and 4 bases from J; bases unmatched to any gene: 9. Per germline, CDR1 MNHEY and CDR2 SMNVEV (reference sequence). The CDR3 spans 17 residues.

V is TRBV5-1 and J is TRBJ2-2; the match to TRBD2 covers 9 bases. V dropped 4 bases and J dropped 0; count of bases not matched to a gene: 4. The CDR3 extends over 16 amino acids. Germline CDR1 and CDR2: SGHRS and YFSETQ. The CDR3 sequence: CASSPSGKTNTGELFF. CDR3 nucleotides: TGCGCCAGCAGCCCTAGCGGGAAGACGAACACCGGGGAGCTGTTTTTT.

The V and J genes are TRBV18 and TRBJ2-7; D possibly corresponds to TRBD1 (6 bases). Germline CDR1 and CDR2: KGHSH and LQKENI. The CDR3 totals 15 residues. The ends were cut back, 0 bases at V and 1 base at J, with 10 bases in the middle. In nucleotides, the CDR3 is TGTGCCAGCTCACCACCGGCCAGGGGTTCCTACGAGCAGTACTTC. Encoded protein: CASSPPARGSYEQYF.

This clonotype was recorded at least ten times. The chain joins TRBV29-1 to TRBJ2-5; TRBD2 agrees at 11 bases. The CDR3 is 15 amino acids. J gave up 4 bases and V 4 bases, and 8 bases lay outside the gene matches. Germline assignment: CDR1 SQVTM and CDR2 ANQGSEA. For the CDR3, the DNA is TGCAGCGTTGTCGTAGCGGGAGGGCCACTAGAGACCCAGTACTTC. As protein: CSVVVAGGPLETQYF.

This rearrangement joins TRBV20-1 to TRBJ1-5; 9 bases fit TRBD1. Germline CDR1 reads DFQATT; CDR2 reads SNEGSKA (reference sequence). The ends lost 6 bases at V and 5 bases at J; junction bases unmatched: 17. The CDR3 runs 17 residues. CDR3 DNA sequence: TGCAGTGCGCCCGCCACCATGGACAGGGGCCGTGATCAGCCCCAGCATTTT. This translates into CSAPATMDRGRDQPQHF.

There are many counts of this clonotype. The gene calls are TRBV18 and TRBJ2-7; 8 bases align to TRBD1. Germline CDR1 reads KGHSH; CDR2 reads LQKENI. The CDR3 consists of 14 residues. The junction had 7 bases not matched to a gene; V was cut back by 3 bases and J by 6 bases. CDR3 DNA sequence: TGTGCCAGCTCACCTTCTGACAGGGGAGGCGAGCAGTACTTC. It is translated as CASSPSDRGGEQYF.

CDR3 amino acids: CASSFGTNYNEQFF. The CDR3 region has the DNA TGTGCCAGCAGCTTCGGGACTAACTACAATGAGCAGTTCTTC. J is TRBJ2-1 and V is TRBV5-8, with 7 nucleotides matching TRBD2. J lost 3 bases, V lost 2 bases, and 2 bases had no gene match. The CDR3 loop spans 14 amino acids. The germline gives CDR1 SGHTS, CDR2 YDEGEE.

The chain employs TRBV12-3 or TRBV12-4 and TRBJ1-1; D remains unclear. With 1 base removed from V and 1 base from J, the gap between germline ends came to 10 bases. The CDR3 has 15 residues. In nucleotides, the CDR3 is TGTGCCAGCAGTTTAGGACTTACTAGGAACACTGAAGCTTTCTTT. Residues: CASSLGLTRNTEAFF.